This T cell receptor (beta chain) comes out of a study of blood T cell repertoires in COVID-19. Study information: Researchers got acute and convalescent COVID-19 samples from the United States, Italy and Spain. T cells, B-cell-depleted T cells, or PBMCs supplied cDNA or gDNA.

Trimming cost V 2 bases and J 2 bases, with 11 bases left between them. The CDR3 runs to 15 residues. Germline CDR1 and CDR2: SGHDT and YYEEEE. Per the original methods: Amplified reference gene primers provided the basis for estimating nucleated cell counts. Produced via immunoSEQ multiplex PCR; TCRdb's table is partial and in-frame only. V, J and clone size were drawn from that table, and D and trimming were deduced from the DNA. The sample records more than 200,000 clones, around 88% being singletons. The V call is TRBV5-6, the J call TRBJ1-5, with TRBD1 as a possible D gene (6 bases). The specimen sequenced was peripheral blood. The clonotype comes from a man older than 75 with acute or convalescent COVID-19. The CDR3 DNA reads TGTGCCAGCAGCTTTAAACAGGGTGGCAATCAGCCCCAGCATTTT. Translated, it gives CASSFKQGGNQPQHF.